The next 7 T cell receptor beta chains were all read from a single sample in a study of OX40 agonist ivuxolimab in advanced cancers. Clones were sequenced by immunoSEQ multiplex PCR, and TCRdb holds only the in-frame ones, with some missing. This sample yields about 100,000 clones, of which about 91% are seen a single time; around 0.58% belongs to the top ten. The source material was CD4+ or CD8+ T cells sorted from blood, sampled in a trial of the OX40 agonist ivuxolimab. These TCRs come from an adult with an advanced solid tumor such as melanoma, head and neck, liver or kidney cancer.

V usage is TRBV6-1 and J usage is TRBJ1-2; TRBD1 matches 7 bases. CDR3 length: 13 residues. The germline CDR1 and CDR2 sequences are MNHNS and SASEGT. Trimming cost V 9 bases and J 2 bases; bases outside gene matches: 6. CDR3 DNA: TGTGCCAGTAGGGACAGCTTAAACTATGGCTACACCTTC. Amino acid sequence: CASRDSLNYGYTF.

The chain carries TRBV2 and TRBJ1-4; TRBD1 matches 7 bases. V shed 0 bases and J 6 bases; nucleotides not matched to a gene: 4. The length of the CDR3 is 15 residues. In germline, CDR1 is SNHLY, CDR2 FYNNEI. As DNA, the CDR3 is TGTGCCAGCAGTGAAGCGACAGGGTGGGATGAAAAACTGTTTTTT. Protein product: CASSEATGWDEKLFF.

V gene TRBV27 combines with J gene TRBJ2-1, with D uncertain. Trimming pared 2 bases from V and 8 bases from J, leaving 10 bases between. Per the germline V gene, CDR1 is MNHEY and CDR2 is SMNVEV (reference sequence). The CDR3 spans 13 residues. In DNA form, the CDR3 reads TGTGCCAGCAGTTTAAAGGGAATGCATGAGCAGTTCTTC. It encodes CASSLKGMHEQFF.

The V and J genes are TRBV5-1 and TRBJ1-3, with D uncertain. This CDR3 region has 14 residues. V lost 2 bases to trimming and J lost 0 bases, with 6 bases between them. Germline assignment: CDR1 SGHRS and CDR2 YFSETQ. CDR3 in DNA: TGCGCCAGCAGCTTCGGGGACTCTGGAAACACCATATATTTT. This sequence encodes CASSFGDSGNTIYF.

As regards this clone: Being one base from a much bigger clone, this may be a read error. The chain couples TRBV27 to TRBJ1-5; unclear D gene. Germline lookup yields CDR1 MNHEY and CDR2 SMNVEV (reference sequence). V was shortened by 4 bases and J by 0 bases, with 4 bases between the two germline ends. This CDR3 contains 13 residues. CDR3: CASSSDSNQPQHF. In DNA, the CDR3 is TGTGCCAGCAGTTCCGATAGCAATCAGCCCCAGCATTTT.

Worth noting for this clone: Different DNA sequences within this sample yield the same CDR3. The genes are TRBV9 and TRBJ2-3; 10 bases fit TRBD2. Trimming cost V 3 bases and J 1 base; bases outside gene matches: 2. Germline CDR1 is SGDLS and CDR2 is YYNGEE. CDR3 length: 15 residues. The CDR3 DNA reads TGTGCCAGCAGCGCCGGACTAGCGGGCACAGATACGCAGTATTTT. Translating gives CASSAGLAGTDTQYF.

The rearrangement links TRBV5-1 to TRBJ2-7; 7 nucleotides align to TRBD1. The CDR3 extends over 15 amino acids. With V trimmed by 4 bases and J by 2 bases, 9 bases remained unmatched. Per germline, CDR1 SGHRS and CDR2 YFSETQ. CDR3 DNA: TGCGCCAGCAGCCATGGGACAGAAATACCCTACGAGCAGTACTTC. Translated, it gives CASSHGTEIPYEQYF.